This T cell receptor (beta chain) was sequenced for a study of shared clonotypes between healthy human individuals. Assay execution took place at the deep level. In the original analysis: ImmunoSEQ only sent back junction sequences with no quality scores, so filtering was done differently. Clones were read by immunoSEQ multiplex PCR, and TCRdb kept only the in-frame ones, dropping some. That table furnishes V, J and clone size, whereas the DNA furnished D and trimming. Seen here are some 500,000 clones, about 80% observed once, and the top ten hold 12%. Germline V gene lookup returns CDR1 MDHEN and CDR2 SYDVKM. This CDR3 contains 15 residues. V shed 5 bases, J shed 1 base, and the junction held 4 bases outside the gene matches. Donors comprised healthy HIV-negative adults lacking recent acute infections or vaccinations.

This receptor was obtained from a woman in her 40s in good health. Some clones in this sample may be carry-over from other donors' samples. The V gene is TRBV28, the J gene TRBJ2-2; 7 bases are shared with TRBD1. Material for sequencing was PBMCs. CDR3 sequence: CASSLGQRNTGELFF. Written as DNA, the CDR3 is TGTGCCAGCAGTCTGGGACAGAGGAACACCGGGGAGCTGTTTTTT. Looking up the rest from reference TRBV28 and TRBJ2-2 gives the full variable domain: DVKVTQSSRYLVKRTGEKVFLECVQDMDHENMFWYRQDPGLGLRLIYFSYDVKMKEKGDIPEGYSVSREKKERFSLILESASTNQTSMYLCASSLGQRNTGELFFGEGSRLTVL.